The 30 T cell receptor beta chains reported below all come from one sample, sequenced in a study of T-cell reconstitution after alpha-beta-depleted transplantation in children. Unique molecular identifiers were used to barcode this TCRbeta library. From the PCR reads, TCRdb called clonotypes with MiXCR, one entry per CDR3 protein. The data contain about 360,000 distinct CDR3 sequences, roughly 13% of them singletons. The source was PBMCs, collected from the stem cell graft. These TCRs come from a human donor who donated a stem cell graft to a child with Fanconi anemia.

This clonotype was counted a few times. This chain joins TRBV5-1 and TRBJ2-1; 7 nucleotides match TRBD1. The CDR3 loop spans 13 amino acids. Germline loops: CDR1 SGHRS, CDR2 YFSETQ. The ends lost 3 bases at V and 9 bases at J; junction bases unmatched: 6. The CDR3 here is CASSYEGAGEQFF. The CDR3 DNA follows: TGCGCCAGCAGCTACGAGGGGGCGGGTGAGCAGTTCTTC.

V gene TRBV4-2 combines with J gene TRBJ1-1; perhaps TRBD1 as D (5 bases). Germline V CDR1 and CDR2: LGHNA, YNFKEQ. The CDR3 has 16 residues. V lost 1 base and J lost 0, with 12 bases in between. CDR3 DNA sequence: TGTGCCAGCAGCCAAGTCCCAGGGACGTTGAACACTGAAGCTTTCTTT. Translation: CASSQVPGTLNTEAFF.

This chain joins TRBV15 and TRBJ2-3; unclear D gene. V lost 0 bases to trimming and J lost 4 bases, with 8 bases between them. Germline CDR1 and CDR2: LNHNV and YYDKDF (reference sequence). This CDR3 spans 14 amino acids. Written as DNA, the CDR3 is TGTGCCACCAGCAGAGATCCAGTGCCAGATACGCAGTATTTT. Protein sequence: CATSRDPVPDTQYF.

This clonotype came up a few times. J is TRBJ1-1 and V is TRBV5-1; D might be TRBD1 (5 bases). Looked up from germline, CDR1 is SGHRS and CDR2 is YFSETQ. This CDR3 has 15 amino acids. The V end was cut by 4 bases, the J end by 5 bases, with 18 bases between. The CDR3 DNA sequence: TGCGCCAGCAGCCCCTTGGGTGGGGGTAGTACTGAAGCTTTCTTT. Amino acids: CASSPLGGGSTEAFF.

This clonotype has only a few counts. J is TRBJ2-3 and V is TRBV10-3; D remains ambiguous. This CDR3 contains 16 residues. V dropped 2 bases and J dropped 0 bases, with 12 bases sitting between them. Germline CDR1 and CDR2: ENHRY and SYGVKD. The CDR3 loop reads CAISEGLTSSTDTQYF. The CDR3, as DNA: TGTGCCATCAGTGAGGGTCTAACTTCTAGCACAGATACGCAGTATTTT.

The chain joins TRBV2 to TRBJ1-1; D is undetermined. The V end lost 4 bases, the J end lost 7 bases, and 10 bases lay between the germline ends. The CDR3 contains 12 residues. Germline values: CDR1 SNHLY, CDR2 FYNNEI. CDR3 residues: CASSGDGDEAFF. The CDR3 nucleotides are TGTGCCAGCAGTGGCGATGGAGATGAAGCTTTCTTT.

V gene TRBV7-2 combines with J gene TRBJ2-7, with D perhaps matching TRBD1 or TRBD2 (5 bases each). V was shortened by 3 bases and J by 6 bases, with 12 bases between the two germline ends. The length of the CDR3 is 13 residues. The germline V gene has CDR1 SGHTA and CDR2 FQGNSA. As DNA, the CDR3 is TGTGCCAGCAGCTTCCACGGGGCTGGCGAGCAGTACTTC. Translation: CASSFHGAGEQYF.

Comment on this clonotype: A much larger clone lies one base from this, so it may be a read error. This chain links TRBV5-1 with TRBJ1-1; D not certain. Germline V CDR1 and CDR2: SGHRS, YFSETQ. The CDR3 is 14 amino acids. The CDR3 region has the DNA TGCGCCAACAGCGTCGACGGGTTGAACACTGAAGCTTTCTTT. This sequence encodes CANSVDGLNTEAFF.

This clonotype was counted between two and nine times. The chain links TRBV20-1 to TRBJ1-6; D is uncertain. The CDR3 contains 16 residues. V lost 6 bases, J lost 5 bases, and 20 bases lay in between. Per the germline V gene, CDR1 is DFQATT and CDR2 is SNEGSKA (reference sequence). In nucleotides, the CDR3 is TGCAGTGCCCAGCCAACCTGGGCGGCGGATAATTCACCCCTCCACTTT. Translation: CSAQPTWAADNSPLHF.

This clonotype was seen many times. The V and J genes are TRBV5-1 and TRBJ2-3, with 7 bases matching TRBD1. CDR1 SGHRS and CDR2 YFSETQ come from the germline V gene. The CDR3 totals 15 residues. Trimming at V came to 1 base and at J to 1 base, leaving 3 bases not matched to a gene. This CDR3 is CASSLIGQGTDTQYF. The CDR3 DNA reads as TGCGCCAGCAGCTTGATAGGACAGGGCACAGATACGCAGTATTTT.

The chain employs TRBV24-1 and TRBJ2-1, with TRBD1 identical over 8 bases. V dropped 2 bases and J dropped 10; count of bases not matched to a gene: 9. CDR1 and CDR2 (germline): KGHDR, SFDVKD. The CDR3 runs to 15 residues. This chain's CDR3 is CATSDSRTGFEEQFF. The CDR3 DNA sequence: TGTGCCACCAGTGATTCTAGGACAGGGTTCGAGGAGCAGTTCTTC.

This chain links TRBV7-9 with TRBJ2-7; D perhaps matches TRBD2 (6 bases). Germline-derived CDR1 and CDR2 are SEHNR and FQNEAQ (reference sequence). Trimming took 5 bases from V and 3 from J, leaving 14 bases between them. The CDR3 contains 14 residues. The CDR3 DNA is TGTGCCAGCAGCCTCGGTCGGGGAGGCTACGAGCAGTACGTC. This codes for CASSLGRGGYEQYV.

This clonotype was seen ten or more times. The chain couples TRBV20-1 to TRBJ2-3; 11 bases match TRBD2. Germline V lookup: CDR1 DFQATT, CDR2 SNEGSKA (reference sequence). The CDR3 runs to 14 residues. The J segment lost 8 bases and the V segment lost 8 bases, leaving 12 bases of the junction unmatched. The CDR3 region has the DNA TGCAGTCTACGGCTAGCGGGGGGTTCGCGTACGCAGTATTTT. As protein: CSLRLAGGSRTQYF.

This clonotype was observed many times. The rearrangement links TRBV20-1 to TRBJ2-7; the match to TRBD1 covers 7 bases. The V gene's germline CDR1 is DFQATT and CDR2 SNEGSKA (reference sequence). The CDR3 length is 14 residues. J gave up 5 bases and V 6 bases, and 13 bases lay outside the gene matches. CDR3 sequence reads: CSARTGANNHEQYV. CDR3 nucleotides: TGCAGTGCGAGGACAGGCGCTAATAACCACGAGCAGTACGTC.

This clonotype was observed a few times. CDR3 DNA: TGTGCCAGCAGCTTCAGCTCCAACCCATTAAGGAAAAACTATGGCTACACCTTC. The encoded protein is CASSFSSNPLRKNYGYTF. The chain has TRBV7-8 and TRBJ1-2; unclear D gene. The CDR3 is 18 amino acids. Germline CDR1 reads SGHVS; CDR2 reads FQNEAQ. Trimming cost V 3 bases and J 2 bases, with 22 bases left between them.

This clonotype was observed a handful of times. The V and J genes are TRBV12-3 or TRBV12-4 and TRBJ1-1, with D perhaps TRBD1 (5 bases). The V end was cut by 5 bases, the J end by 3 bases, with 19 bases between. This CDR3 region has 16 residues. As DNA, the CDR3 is TGTGCCAGCAGTGGCCAGGGACGACAAGCGGACACTGAAGCTTTCTTT. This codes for CASSGQGRQADTEAFF.

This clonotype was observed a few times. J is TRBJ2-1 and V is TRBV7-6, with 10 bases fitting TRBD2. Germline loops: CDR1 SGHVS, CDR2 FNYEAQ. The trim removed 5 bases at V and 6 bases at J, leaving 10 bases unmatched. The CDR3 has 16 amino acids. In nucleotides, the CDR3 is TGTGCCAGCAGCCCAAGCGGGGGGGCCTCTTTCAATGAGCAGTTCTTC. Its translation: CASSPSGGASFNEQFF.

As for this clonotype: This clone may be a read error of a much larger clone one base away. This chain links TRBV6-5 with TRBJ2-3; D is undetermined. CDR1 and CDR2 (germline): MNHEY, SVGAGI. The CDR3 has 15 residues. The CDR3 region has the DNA TGTGCCAGCAGTTACGATTTAGGGAAACCAGATACGCGGTATTTT. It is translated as CASSYDLGKPDTRYF.

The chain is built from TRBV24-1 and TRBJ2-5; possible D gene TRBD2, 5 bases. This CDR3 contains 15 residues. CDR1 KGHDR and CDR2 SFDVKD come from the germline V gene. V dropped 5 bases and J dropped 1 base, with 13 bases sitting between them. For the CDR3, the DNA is TGTGCCACCAGTGTCTCTGCGGACTTCCAAGAGACCCAGTACTTC. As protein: CATSVSADFQETQYF.

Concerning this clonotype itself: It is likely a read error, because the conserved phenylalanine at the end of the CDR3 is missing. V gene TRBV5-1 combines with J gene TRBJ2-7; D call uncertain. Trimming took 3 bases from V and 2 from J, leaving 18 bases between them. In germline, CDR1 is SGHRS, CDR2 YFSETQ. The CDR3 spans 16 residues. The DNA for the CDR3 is TGCGCCAGCAGCTCACCGAGCATGAGACCGACCTACGAGCAGTACGCC. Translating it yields CASSSPSMRPTYEQYA.

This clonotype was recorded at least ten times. For the CDR3, the DNA is TGCAGCGTCATCTTGGTTTGGGGGGCGGAGGATACGCAGTATTTT. It yields the protein CSVILVWGAEDTQYF. This chain uses TRBV29-1 with TRBJ2-3; D is possibly TRBD1 or TRBD2 (6 bases each). CDR3 length: 15 amino acids. V was trimmed by 6 bases and J by 6 bases, leaving 22 bases between them. Germline lookup yields CDR1 SQVTM and CDR2 ANQGSEA.

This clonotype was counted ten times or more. As DNA, the CDR3 is TGTGCCAGCAGCCACCCGGGACAGGGTGCGACCCAGTACTTC. Its translation is CASSHPGQGATQYF. The chain links TRBV6-2 or TRBV6-3 to TRBJ2-5, with 9 bases fitting TRBD1. This CDR3 is 14 amino acids long. J gave up 7 bases and V 6 bases, and 9 bases lay outside the gene matches. The V gene's germline CDR1 is MNHEY and CDR2 SVGEGT.

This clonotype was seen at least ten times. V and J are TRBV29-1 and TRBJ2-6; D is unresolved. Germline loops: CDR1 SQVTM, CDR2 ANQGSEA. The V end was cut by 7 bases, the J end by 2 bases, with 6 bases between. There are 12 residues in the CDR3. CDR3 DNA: TGCAGCGCCGATACTGGGGCCAACGTCCTGACTTTC. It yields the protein CSADTGANVLTF.

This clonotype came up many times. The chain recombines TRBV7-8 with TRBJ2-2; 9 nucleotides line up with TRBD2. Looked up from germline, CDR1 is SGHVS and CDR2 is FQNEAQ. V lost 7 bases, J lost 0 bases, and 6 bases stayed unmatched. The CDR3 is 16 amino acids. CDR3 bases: TGTGCCAGCACCCGACTAGCGGCCACGAACACCGGGGAGCTGTTTTTT. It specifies CASTRLAATNTGELFF.

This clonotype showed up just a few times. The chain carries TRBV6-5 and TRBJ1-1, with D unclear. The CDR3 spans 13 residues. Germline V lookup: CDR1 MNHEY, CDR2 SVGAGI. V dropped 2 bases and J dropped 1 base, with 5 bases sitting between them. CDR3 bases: TGTGCCAGCAGTTACGTAGCGAACACTGAAGCTTTCTTT. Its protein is CASSYVANTEAFF.

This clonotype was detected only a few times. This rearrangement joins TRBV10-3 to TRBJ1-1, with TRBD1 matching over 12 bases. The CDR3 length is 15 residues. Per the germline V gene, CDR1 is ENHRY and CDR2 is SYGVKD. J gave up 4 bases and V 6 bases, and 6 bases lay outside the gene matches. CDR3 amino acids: CAIREPGQGATEAFF. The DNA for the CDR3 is TGTGCCATCAGGGAGCCGGGACAGGGGGCCACTGAAGCTTTCTTT.

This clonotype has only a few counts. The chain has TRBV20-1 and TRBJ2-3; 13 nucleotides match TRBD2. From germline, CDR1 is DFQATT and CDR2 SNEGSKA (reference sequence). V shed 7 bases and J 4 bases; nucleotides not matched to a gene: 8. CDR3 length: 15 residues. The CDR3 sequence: CSGGLAGSLADTQYF. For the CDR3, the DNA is TGCAGTGGGGGACTAGCGGGGTCTCTCGCAGATACGCAGTATTTT.

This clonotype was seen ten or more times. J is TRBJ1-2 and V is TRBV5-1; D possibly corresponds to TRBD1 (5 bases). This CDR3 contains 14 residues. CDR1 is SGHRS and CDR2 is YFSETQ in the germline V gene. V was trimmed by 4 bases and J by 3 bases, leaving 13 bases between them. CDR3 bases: TGCGCCAGCAGCCCCGGGGGGGGAGACTATGGCTACACCTTC. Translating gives CASSPGGGDYGYTF.

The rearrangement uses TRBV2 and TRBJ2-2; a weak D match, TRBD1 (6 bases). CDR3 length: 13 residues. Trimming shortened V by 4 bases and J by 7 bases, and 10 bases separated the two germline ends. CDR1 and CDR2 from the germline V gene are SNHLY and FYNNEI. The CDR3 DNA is TGTGCCAGCAGTGTTGGGGGCGGCGGGGAGCTGTTTTTT. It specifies CASSVGGGGELFF.

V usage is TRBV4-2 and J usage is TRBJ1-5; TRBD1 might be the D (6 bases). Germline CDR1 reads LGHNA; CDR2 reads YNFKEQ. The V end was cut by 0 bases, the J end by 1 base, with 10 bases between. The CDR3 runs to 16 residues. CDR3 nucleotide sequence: TGTGCCAGCAGCCAAGATTGGACAGAAAGCAATCAGCCCCAGCATTTT. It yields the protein CASSQDWTESNQPQHF.